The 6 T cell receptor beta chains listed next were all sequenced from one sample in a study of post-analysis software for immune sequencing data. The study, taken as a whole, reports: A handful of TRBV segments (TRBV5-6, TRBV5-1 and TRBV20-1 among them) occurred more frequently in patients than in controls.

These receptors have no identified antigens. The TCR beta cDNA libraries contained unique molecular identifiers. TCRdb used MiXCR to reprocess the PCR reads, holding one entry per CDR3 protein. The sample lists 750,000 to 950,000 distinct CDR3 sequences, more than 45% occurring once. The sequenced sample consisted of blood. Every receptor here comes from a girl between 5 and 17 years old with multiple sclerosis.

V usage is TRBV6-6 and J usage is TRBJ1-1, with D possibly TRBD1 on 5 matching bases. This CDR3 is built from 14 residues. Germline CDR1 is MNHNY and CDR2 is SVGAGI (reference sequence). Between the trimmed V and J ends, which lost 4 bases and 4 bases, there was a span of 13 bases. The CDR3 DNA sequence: TGTGCCAGCAGTTTCGCAGGGTTGGGCACTGAAGCTTTCTTT. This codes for CASSFAGLGTEAFF.

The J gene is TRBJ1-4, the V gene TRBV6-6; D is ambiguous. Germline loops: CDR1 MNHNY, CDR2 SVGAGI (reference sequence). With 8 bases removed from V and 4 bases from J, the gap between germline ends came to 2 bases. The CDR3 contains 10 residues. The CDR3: CASHNEKLFF. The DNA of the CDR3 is TGTGCCAGCCATAATGAAAAACTGTTTTTT.

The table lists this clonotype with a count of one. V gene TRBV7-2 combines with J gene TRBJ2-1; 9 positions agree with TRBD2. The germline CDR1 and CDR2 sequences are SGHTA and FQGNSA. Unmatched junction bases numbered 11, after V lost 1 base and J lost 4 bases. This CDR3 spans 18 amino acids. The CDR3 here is CASSLEPGLAGIYNEQFF. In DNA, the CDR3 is TGTGCCAGCAGCTTAGAACCCGGGCTAGCGGGAATTTACAATGAGCAGTTCTTC.

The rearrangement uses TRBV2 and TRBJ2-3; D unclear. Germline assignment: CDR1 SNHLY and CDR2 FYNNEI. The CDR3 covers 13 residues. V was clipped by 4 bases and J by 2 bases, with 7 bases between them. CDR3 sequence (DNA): TGTGCCAGCAGTGGGCAGAACACAGATACGCAGTATTTT. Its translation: CASSGQNTDTQYF.

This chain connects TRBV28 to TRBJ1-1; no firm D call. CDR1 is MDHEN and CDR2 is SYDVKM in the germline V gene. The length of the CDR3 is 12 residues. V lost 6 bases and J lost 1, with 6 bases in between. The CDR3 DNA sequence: TGTGCCAGCAGGAATAGGAACACTGAAGCTTTCTTT. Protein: CASRNRNTEAFF.

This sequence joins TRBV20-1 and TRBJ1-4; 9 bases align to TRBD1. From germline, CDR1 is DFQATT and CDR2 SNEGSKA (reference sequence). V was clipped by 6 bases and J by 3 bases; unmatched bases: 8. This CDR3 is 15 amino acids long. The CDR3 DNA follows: TGCAGTGCCCGGACAGGGGCCCCCTCTAATGAAAAACTGTTTTTT. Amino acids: CSARTGAPSNEKLFF.